Each of the 21 T cell receptor beta chains below was sequenced from the same sample in a study of shared clonotypes between healthy human individuals. Using immunoSEQ multiplex PCR, the repertoire was profiled, and TCRdb retains in-frame clones only, with some absent. This sample carries about 2.4 million clones, more than 85% of them seen once, and the ten largest clones take about 0.39%. The sequenced sample consisted of naive CD4+ T cells from PBMCs. As to subset: CD45RA+ positively selected. The receptors come from a man between 18 and 35 years old in good health. Some clones in this sample may be carry-over from other donors' samples.

The genes are TRBV5-1 and TRBJ2-1; D may correspond to TRBD1 or TRBD2 (5 bases each). V was cut by 2 bases and J by 9 bases, with 18 bases left in between. The CDR3 covers 15 residues. Germline V gives CDR1 SGHRS, CDR2 YFSETQ. The CDR3 sequence is CASSFGAPLNVEQFF. The CDR3 DNA follows: TGCGCCAGCAGCTTCGGGGCCCCCTTAAATGTTGAGCAGTTCTTC.

The gene calls are TRBV9 and TRBJ1-1; perhaps TRBD1 as D (6 bases). The CDR3 runs to 15 residues. The V gene's germline CDR1 is SGDLS and CDR2 YYNGEE. V gave up 6 bases and J gave up 0 bases, with 15 bases separating them. The CDR3 DNA sequence: TGTGCCAGCACCAAGGGGGGCCACCTGAACACTGAAGCTTTCTTT. Amino acids: CASTKGGHLNTEAFF.

Points on this clone: Other DNA variants within this sample encode the same CDR3. The V call is TRBV5-1, the J call TRBJ2-3; the D call may be TRBD1 or TRBD2 (5 bases each). Deletions cut 0 bases from V and 1 base from J, with 6 bases between. Looked up from germline, CDR1 is SGHRS and CDR2 is YFSETQ. The CDR3 totals 14 residues. CDR3 loop: CASSLGGGTDTQYF. CDR3 nucleotide sequence: TGCGCCAGCAGCTTGGGAGGGGGCACAGATACGCAGTATTTT.

The chain carries TRBV7-9 and TRBJ1-1; D remains ambiguous. The length of the CDR3 is 12 residues. The germline gives CDR1 SEHNR, CDR2 FQNEAQ (reference sequence). V lost 5 bases and J 7 bases, leaving 11 bases between the germline ends. The CDR3 bases are TGTGCCAGCAGCCCTGGAGATTTTGAAGCTTTCTTT. Its translation is CASSPGDFEAFF.

V usage is TRBV28 and J usage is TRBJ1-4, with D possibly TRBD1 on 6 matching bases. Trimming pared 5 bases from V and 0 bases from J, leaving 13 bases between. This CDR3 has 16 amino acids. From germline, CDR1 is MDHEN and CDR2 SYDVKM. The CDR3 is CASSLSGVATNEKLFF. Here the CDR3 DNA reads TGTGCCAGCAGTCTATCAGGGGTTGCAACTAATGAAAAACTGTTTTTT.

This chain links TRBV27 with TRBJ2-7; TRBD1 agrees at 8 bases. V shed 8 bases, J shed 7 bases, and the junction held 10 bases outside the gene matches. The germline V gene has CDR1 MNHEY and CDR2 SMNVEV (reference sequence). The CDR3 runs 13 residues. The CDR3 sequence is CASGWTGSGEQYF. Written as DNA, the CDR3 is TGTGCCAGCGGCTGGACAGGGTCCGGTGAGCAGTACTTC.

The chain links TRBV5-1 to TRBJ2-1; 10 bases are a match to TRBD2. The CDR3 is 15 residues long. J was trimmed by 6 bases and V by 4 bases; bases with no gene match: 7. In germline, CDR1 is SGHRS, CDR2 YFSETQ. CDR3 region: CASSVGLAESNEQFF. CDR3 nucleotide sequence: TGCGCCAGCAGCGTCGGACTAGCGGAGTCCAATGAGCAGTTCTTC.

The chain employs TRBV7-9 and TRBJ2-5; D is ambiguous. Trimming left V 5 bases short and J 5 bases short, with 12 bases between. The CDR3 spans 13 residues. The germline V gene has CDR1 SEHNR and CDR2 FQNEAQ (reference sequence). The CDR3 protein is CASSPITRETQYF. The CDR3 DNA is TGTGCCAGCAGCCCCATAACCCGGGAGACCCAGTACTTC. Full variable domain (outside the CDR3, taken from reference TRBV7-9 and TRBJ2-5): DTGVSQNPRHKITKRGQNVTFRCDPISEHNRLYWYRQTLGQGPEFLTYFQNEAQLEKSRLLSDRFSAERPKGSFSTLEIQRTEQGDSAMYLCASSPITRETQYFGPGTRLLVL.

V gene TRBV7-9 combines with J gene TRBJ2-1; TRBD1 agrees at 9 bases. The CDR3 length is 16 residues. V shed 2 bases and J 4 bases; nucleotides not matched to a gene: 6. CDR1 is SEHNR and CDR2 is FQNEAQ in the germline V gene (reference sequence). CDR3 sequence reads: CASSLRLGQGYNEQFF. In DNA, the CDR3 is TGTGCCAGCAGCTTAAGGTTAGGACAGGGGTACAATGAGCAGTTCTTC.

V is TRBV30 and J is TRBJ2-5; no clear D. The ends were cut back, 4 bases at V and 5 bases at J, with 17 bases in the middle. Germline values: CDR1 GTSNPN, CDR2 SVGIG (reference sequence). This CDR3 has 14 amino acids. In DNA form, the CDR3 reads TGTGCCTGGAAACGAGACCATGGTGCGGAGACCCAGTACTTC. Its protein is CAWKRDHGAETQYF.

As concerns this clone: This same CDR3 is encoded by further DNA sequences in the sample. The chain couples TRBV9 to TRBJ1-2; no clear D gene. The CDR3 runs to 13 residues. The germline V and J ends were trimmed by 4 bases and 0 bases, with 7 bases remaining between them. From germline, CDR1 is SGDLS and CDR2 YYNGEE. CDR3 DNA sequence: TGTGCCAGCAGCCCAGGATCTAACTATGGCTACACCTTC. Residues: CASSPGSNYGYTF. Full variable domain (missing parts from reference TRBV9 and TRBJ1-2): DSGVTQTPKHLITATGQRVTLRCSPRSGDLSVYWYQQSLDQGLQFLIQYYNGEERAKGNILERFSAQQFPDLHSELNLSSLELGDSALYFCASSPGSNYGYTFGSGTRLTVV.

This clone was detected only once. This rearrangement joins TRBV7-6 to TRBJ2-2; TRBD1 agrees at 10 bases. Trimming cost V 5 bases and J 0 bases; bases outside gene matches: 3. The CDR3 has 16 amino acids. Germline values: CDR1 SGHVS, CDR2 FNYEAQ. The CDR3 DNA sequence: TGTGCCAGCAGCCTAGGACAGGGGGCGAACACCGGGGAGCTGTTTTTT. It specifies CASSLGQGANTGELFF.

The chain has TRBV9 and TRBJ1-4; perhaps TRBD1 as D (6 bases). Between the trimmed V and J ends, which lost 2 bases and 3 bases, there was a span of 14 bases. The germline gives CDR1 SGDLS, CDR2 YYNGEE. The CDR3 spans 16 residues. This CDR3 is CASSVNTGASNEKLFF. The CDR3 region has the DNA TGTGCCAGCAGCGTGAATACGGGGGCATCTAATGAAAAACTGTTTTTT. Looking up the rest from reference TRBV9 and TRBJ1-4 gives the full variable domain: DSGVTQTPKHLITATGQRVTLRCSPRSGDLSVYWYQQSLDQGLQFLIQYYNGEERAKGNILERFSAQQFPDLHSELNLSSLELGDSALYFCASSVNTGASNEKLFFGSGTQLSVL.

J is TRBJ2-2 and V is TRBV7-3, with D possibly TRBD1 on 7 matching bases. Germline V gene data show CDR1 as SGHTA and CDR2 as FQGTGA. CDR3 size: 14 residues. Trimming removed 6 bases at V and 5 bases at J, with 13 bases between. The CDR3 is CASSFQGGTGELFF. CDR3 nucleotides: TGTGCCAGCAGTTTCCAGGGGGGAACCGGGGAGCTGTTTTTT.

The rearrangement joins TRBV5-1 to TRBJ2-2; the match to TRBD1 covers 7 bases. Germline V CDR1 and CDR2: SGHRS, YFSETQ. V was pared by 4 bases and J by 1 base, with 4 bases of the junction left unmatched. CDR3 length: 15 residues. For the CDR3, the DNA is TGCGCCAGCAGCGAGGACAGGCGGAACACCGGGGAGCTGTTTTTT. This codes for CASSEDRRNTGELFF.

V and J are TRBV11-3 and TRBJ2-7; 7 nucleotides align to TRBD1. Germline V gene data show CDR1 as SGHNT and CDR2 as YENEEA. Trimming took 5 bases from V and 6 from J; bases not matched to a gene: 13. The CDR3 sequence is 15 residues long. The CDR3 protein is CASSTNRGRASEQYF. CDR3 coding DNA: TGTGCCAGCAGCACCAACAGGGGACGGGCGTCCGAGCAGTACTTC. The variable domain in full, with the rest retrieved from reference TRBV11-3 and TRBJ2-7, is EAGVVQSPRYKIIEKKQPVAFWCNPISGHNTLYWYLQNLGQGPELLIRYENEEAVDDSQLPKDRFSAERLKGVDSTLKIQPAELGDSAVYLCASSTNRGRASEQYFGPGTRLTVT.

The chain is built from TRBV6-1 and TRBJ2-7; the D call may be TRBD1 or TRBD2 (6 bases each). Germline V gives CDR1 MNHNS, CDR2 SASEGT. The CDR3 is 13 amino acids. V was shortened by 6 bases and J by 2 bases, with 11 bases between the two germline ends. CDR3 protein: CASRRGVPYEQYF. As DNA, the CDR3 is TGTGCCAGCAGGAGGGGGGTCCCCTACGAGCAGTACTTC.

The J gene is TRBJ2-4, the V gene TRBV6-5, with 8 bases that match TRBD1. There are 15 residues in the CDR3. CDR1 is MNHEY, CDR2 SVGAGI, per germline. V lost 0 bases and J lost 7; bases outside the gene matches: 5. This chain's CDR3 is CASSYSAGGRNIQYF. The CDR3 DNA reads as TGTGCCAGCAGTTACTCGGCAGGGGGCCGGAACATTCAGTACTTC.

CDR3 region: CATRTGLNYGYTF. The CDR3 coding sequence is TGTGCCACCCGGACAGGATTGAACTATGGCTACACCTTC. The chain carries TRBV28 and TRBJ1-2; 7 bases align to TRBD1. V dropped 10 bases and J dropped 2; count of bases not matched to a gene: 7. Germline V gene data show CDR1 as MDHEN and CDR2 as SYDVKM. The CDR3 covers 13 residues.

This rearrangement joins TRBV10-3 to TRBJ2-3; possible D gene TRBD1, 5 bases. This CDR3 contains 13 residues. Trimming pared 9 bases from V and 4 bases from J, leaving 14 bases between. The germline V gene has CDR1 ENHRY and CDR2 SYGVKD. This chain's CDR3 is CAINGVGADTQYF. The CDR3 bases are TGTGCCATAAATGGCGTAGGGGCAGATACGCAGTATTTT.

The J gene is TRBJ1-4, the V gene TRBV5-1; D is possibly TRBD1 (6 bases). Germline loops: CDR1 SGHRS, CDR2 YFSETQ. The CDR3 is 15 residues long. V lost 1 base and J 4 bases, leaving 11 bases between the germline ends. The CDR3 nucleotides are TGCGCCAGCAGCTTGTCGGGGGCTGGTAATGAAAAACTGTTTTTT. Amino acid sequence: CASSLSGAGNEKLFF.